This is a list of T cell receptor beta chains from one sample in a study of cytomegalovirus exposure and HLA in healthy donors. Only in-frame clones appear in the TCRdb table, and some are missing; sequencing was by immunoSEQ multiplex PCR. Of 40,000 to 55,000 clones in the sample, roughly 76% are singletons; the top ten hold under 3.5%. Sequenced: PBMCs. These receptors were collected from a woman in her thirties or forties in good health and CMV-seropositive. Each CDR3 is given with its conserved first and last residue. The D gene is left open where the match is weak. Rows may omit the clone size; those that give it use once, few, many or a size class.

d_call cdr3_length j_call v_call clone_size cdr3_aa cdr3_nt
TRBD1 17 TRBJ2-6 TRBV30 . CAWSTQDRLSGANVLTF TGTGCCTGGAGTACCCAGGACAGGCTGTCTGGGGCCAACGTCCTGACTTTC
. 15 TRBJ1-2 TRBV5-4 . CASSLVGQSNYGYTF TGTGCCAGCAGCTTGGTCGGACAGTCAAACTATGGCTACACCTTC
. 12 TRBJ1-2 TRBV4-1 . CASSQLNYGYTF TGCGCCAGCAGCCAATTAAACTATGGCTACACCTTC
. 15 TRBJ1-5 TRBV15 . CATSRDGTGDQPQHF TGTGCCACCAGCAGAGATGGAACAGGAGATCAGCCCCAGCATTTT
TRBD1 16 TRBJ2-7 TRBV7-6 . CASSLSQGARRDEQYF TGTGCCAGCAGCTTATCACAGGGGGCTCGTAGGGACGAGCAGTACTTC
TRBD2 14 TRBJ2-5 TRBV2 . CAEGRAGWQETQYF TGTGCCGAGGGGAGGGCGGGGTGGCAAGAGACCCAGTACTTC
TRBD2 15 TRBJ2-7 TRBV13 . CASSLASGSSYEQYF TGTGCCAGCAGCTTGGCTAGCGGAAGCTCCTACGAGCAGTACTTC
. 16 TRBJ2-1 TRBV29-1 . CSVGWAPDSSYNEQFF TGCAGCGTTGGGTGGGCTCCGGACAGCTCCTACAATGAGCAGTTCTTC
TRBD1 15 TRBJ1-5 TRBV11-2 . CASSSDRGLEQPQHF TGTGCCAGCAGCTCGGACAGGGGGCTGGAGCAGCCCCAGCATTTT
. 11 TRBJ1-1 TRBV28 . CASSMNTEAFF TGTGCCAGCAGCATGAACACTGAAGCTTTCTTT
TRBD1 15 TRBJ2-1 TRBV5-1 . CASSQDRVSYNEQFF TGCGCCAGCAGTCAAGACAGGGTTTCCTACAATGAGCAGTTCTTC
. 16 TRBJ2-1 TRBV6-1 . CASSEDLQIPYNEQFF TGTGCCAGCAGTGAAGACTTACAGATACCTTACAATGAGCAGTTCTTC
TRBD1 14 TRBJ1-6 TRBV6-1 . CASSGRDRDSPLHF TGTGCCAGCAGTGGTCGGGACAGGGATTCACCCCTCCACTTT
. 14 TRBJ2-3 TRBV30 . CAWSLRGSTDTQYF TGTGCCTGGAGTTTACGGGGGAGCACAGATACGCAGTATTTT
. 12 TRBJ2-5 TRBV11-2 . CASSLGRRAQYF TGTGCCAGCAGCTTAGGCCGCCGGGCCCAGTACTTC
TRBD1 14 TRBJ1-4 TRBV19 . CASRRDRGDEKLFF TGTGCCAGTAGGCGGGACAGGGGGGATGAAAAACTGTTTTTT
TRBD1 13 TRBJ1-5 TRBV30 . CAWSVQGDQPQHF TGTGCCTGGAGTGTACAGGGGGATCAGCCCCAGCATTTT
TRBD1 14 TRBJ1-4 TRBV5-6 . CASSSQGAVEKLFF TGTGCCAGCAGCTCCCAGGGGGCGGTTGAAAAACTGTTTTTT
. 12 TRBJ2-7 TRBV19 once CASSMGASEQYF TGTGCCAGTAGTATGGGGGCCTCCGAGCAGTACTTC
TRBD2 17 TRBJ2-7 TRBV14 . CASSQDISGGPRDEQYF TGTGCCAGCAGCCAAGATATTAGCGGGGGACCACGGGACGAGCAGTACTTC
TRBD1 15 TRBJ1-1 TRBV5-6 few CASSFRTTGYTEAFF TGTGCCAGCAGCTTCCGCACGACAGGGTACACTGAAGCTTTCTTT
. 14 TRBJ2-5 TRBV2 . CASRPRDRRETQYF TGTGCCAGCAGGCCCAGGGATAGAAGAGAGACCCAGTACTTC
TRBD2 17 TRBJ2-5 TRBV7-6 once CATTGPSLAGGRGTQYF TGTGCCACCACCGGGCCCTCTCTAGCGGGGGGGCGGGGGACCCAGTACTTC
. 12 TRBJ1-2 TRBV5-6 . CASRGGHYGYTF TGTGCCAGCAGGGGGGGGCACTATGGCTACACCTTC
TRBD1 14 TRBJ1-5 TRBV27 few CASASTGGNQPQHF TGTGCCAGCGCCTCTACAGGGGGGAATCAGCCCCAGCATTTT
. 17 TRBJ1-3 TRBV4-3 . CASSQEADSISGNTIYF TGCGCCAGCAGCCAAGAAGCAGACAGTATCTCTGGAAACACCATATATTTT
. 14 TRBJ1-5 TRBV6-1 . CASSEIGVGQPQHF TGTGCCAGCAGTGAAATCGGGGTAGGTCAGCCCCAGCATTTT
. 15 TRBJ2-3 TRBV25-1 . CASSRWGGGADTQYF TGTGCCAGCAGCCGCTGGGGAGGTGGGGCAGATACGCAGTATTTT
TRBD1 14 TRBJ1-4 TRBV28 . CASSTGGQGEKLFF TGTGCCAGCAGTACAGGGGGCCAAGGCGAAAAACTGTTTTTT
. 13 TRBJ2-7 TRBV7-2 few CASSYTGSYEQYF TGTGCCAGCAGCTATACAGGGTCCTACGAGCAGTACTTC
. 15 TRBJ2-3 TRBV6-1 once CASKGGLNQVDTQYF TGTGCCAGCAAAGGCGGGCTCAACCAGGTGGATACGCAGTATTTT
. 15 TRBJ1-2 TRBV7-2 . CASSSGHAVIYGYTF TGTGCCAGCAGCTCGGGACATGCGGTAATCTATGGCTACACCTTC
TRBD1 20 TRBJ1-4 TRBV9 . CASSAHPGTEDQGENEKLFF TGTGCCAGCAGCGCTCACCCCGGGACAGAAGACCAGGGCGAGAATGAAAAACTGTTTTTT
TRBD1 15 TRBJ1-1 TRBV2 . CASSRKTGFGTEAFF TGTGCCAGCAGTCGTAAGACAGGGTTTGGCACTGAAGCTTTCTTT